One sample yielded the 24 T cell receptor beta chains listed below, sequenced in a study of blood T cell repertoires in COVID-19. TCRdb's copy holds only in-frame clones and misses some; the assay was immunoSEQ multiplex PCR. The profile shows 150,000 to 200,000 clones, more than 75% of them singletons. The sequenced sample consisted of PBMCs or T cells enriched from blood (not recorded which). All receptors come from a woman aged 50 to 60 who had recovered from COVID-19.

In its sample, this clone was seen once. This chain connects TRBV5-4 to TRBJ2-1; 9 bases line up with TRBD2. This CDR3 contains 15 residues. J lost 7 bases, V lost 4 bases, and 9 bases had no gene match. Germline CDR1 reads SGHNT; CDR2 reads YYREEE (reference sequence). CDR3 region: CASSTEPGLANEQFF. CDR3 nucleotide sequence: TGTGCCAGCAGCACGGAACCGGGACTAGCTAATGAGCAGTTCTTC.

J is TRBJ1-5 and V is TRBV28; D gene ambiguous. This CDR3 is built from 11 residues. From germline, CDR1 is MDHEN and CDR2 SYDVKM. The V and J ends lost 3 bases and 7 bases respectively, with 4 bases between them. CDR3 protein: CASSFGQPQHF. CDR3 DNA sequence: TGTGCCAGCAGTTTCGGGCAGCCCCAGCATTTT.

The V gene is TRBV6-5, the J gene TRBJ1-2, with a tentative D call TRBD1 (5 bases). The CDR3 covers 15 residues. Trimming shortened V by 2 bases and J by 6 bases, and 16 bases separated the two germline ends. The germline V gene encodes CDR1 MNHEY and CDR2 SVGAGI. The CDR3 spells CASSYVGGAQDGYTF. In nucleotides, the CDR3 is TGTGCCAGCAGTTACGTCGGGGGAGCCCAAGATGGCTACACCTTC.

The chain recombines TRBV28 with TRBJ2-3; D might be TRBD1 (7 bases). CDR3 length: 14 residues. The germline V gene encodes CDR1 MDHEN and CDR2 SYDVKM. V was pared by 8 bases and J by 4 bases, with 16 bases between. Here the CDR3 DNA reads TGTGCCAGCGTTCTGACAGGGAGGTCAGATACGCAGTATTTT. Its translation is CASVLTGRSDTQYF.

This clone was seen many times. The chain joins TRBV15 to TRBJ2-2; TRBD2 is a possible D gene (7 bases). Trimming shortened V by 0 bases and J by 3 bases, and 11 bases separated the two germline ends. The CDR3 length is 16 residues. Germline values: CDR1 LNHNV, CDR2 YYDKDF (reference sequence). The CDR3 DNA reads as TGTGCCACCAGCAGAGAAGGGGGGGATCACACCGGGGAGCTGTTTTTT. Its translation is CATSREGGDHTGELFF.

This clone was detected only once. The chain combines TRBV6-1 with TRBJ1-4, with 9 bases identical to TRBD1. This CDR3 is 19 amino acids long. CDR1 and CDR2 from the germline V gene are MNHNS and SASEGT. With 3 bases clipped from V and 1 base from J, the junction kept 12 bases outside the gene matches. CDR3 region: CASSDPDRGIRRTNEKLFF. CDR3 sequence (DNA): TGTGCCAGCAGTGACCCGGACAGGGGAATAAGAAGAACTAATGAAAAACTGTTTTTT.

CDR3: CASRVAGTDTQYF. DNA of the CDR3: TGTGCCAGCAGGGTAGCGGGCACAGATACGCAGTATTTT. This chain links TRBV7-3 with TRBJ2-3; TRBD2 might be the D (6 bases). This CDR3 is built from 13 residues. Trimming pared 6 bases from V and 1 base from J, leaving 8 bases between. Per the germline V gene, CDR1 is SGHTA and CDR2 is FQGTGA.

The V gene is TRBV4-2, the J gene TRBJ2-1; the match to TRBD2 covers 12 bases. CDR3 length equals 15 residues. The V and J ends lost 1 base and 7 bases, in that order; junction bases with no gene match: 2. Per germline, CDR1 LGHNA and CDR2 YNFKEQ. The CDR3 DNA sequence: TGTGCCAGCAGCCAAGTAGGGACTAGCGGGAATGAGCAGTTCTTC. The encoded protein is CASSQVGTSGNEQFF.

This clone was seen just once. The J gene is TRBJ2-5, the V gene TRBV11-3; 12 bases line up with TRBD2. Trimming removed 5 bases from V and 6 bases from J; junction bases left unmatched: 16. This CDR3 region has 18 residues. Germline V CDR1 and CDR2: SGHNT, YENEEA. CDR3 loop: CASSQTSGRIDDHKTQYF. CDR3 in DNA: TGTGCCAGCAGCCAGACTAGCGGGAGAATTGATGATCACAAGACCCAGTACTTC.

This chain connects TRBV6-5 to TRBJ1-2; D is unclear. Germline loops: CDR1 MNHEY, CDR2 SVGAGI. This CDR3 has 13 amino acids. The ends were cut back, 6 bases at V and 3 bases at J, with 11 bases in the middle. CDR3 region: CASSPGLYYGYTF. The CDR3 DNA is TGTGCCAGCAGCCCCGGGTTGTACTATGGCTACACCTTC.

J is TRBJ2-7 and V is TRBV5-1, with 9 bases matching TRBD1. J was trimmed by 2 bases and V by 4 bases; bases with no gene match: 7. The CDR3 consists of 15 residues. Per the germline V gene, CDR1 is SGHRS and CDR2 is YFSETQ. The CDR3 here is CASSPSGDRAYEQYF. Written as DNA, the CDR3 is TGCGCCAGCAGCCCCTCAGGGGACAGGGCCTACGAGCAGTACTTC.

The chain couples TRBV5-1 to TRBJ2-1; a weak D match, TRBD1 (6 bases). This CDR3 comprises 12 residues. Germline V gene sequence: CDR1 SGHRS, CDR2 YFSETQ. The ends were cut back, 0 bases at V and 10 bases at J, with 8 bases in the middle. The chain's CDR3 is CASSLDQGEQFF. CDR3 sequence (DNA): TGCGCCAGCAGCTTGGACCAGGGGGAGCAGTTCTTC.

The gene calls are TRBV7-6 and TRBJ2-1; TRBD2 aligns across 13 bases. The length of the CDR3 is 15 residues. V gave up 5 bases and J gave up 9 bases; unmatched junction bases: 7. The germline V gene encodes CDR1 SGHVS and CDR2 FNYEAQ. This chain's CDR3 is CASSRLAGGQGEQFF. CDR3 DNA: TGTGCCAGCAGCCGACTAGCGGGAGGTCAGGGTGAGCAGTTCTTC. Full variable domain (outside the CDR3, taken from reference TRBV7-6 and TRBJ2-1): GAGVSQSPRYKVTKRGQDVALRCDPISGHVSLYWYRQALGQGPEFLTYFNYEAQQDKSGLPNDRFSAERPEGSISTLTIQRTEQRDSAMYRCASSRLAGGQGEQFFGPGTRLTVL.

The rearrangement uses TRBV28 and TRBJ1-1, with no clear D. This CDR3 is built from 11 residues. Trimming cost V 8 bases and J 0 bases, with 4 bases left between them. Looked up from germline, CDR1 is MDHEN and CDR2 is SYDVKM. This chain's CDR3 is CASLVNTEAFF. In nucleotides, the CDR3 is TGTGCCAGCTTAGTGAACACTGAAGCTTTCTTT.

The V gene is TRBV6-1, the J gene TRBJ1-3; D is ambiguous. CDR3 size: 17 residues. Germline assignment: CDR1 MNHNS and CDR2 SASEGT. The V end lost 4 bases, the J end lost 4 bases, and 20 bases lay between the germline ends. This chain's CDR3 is CASSATGPGVSGNTIYF. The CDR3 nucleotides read TGTGCCAGCAGTGCAACCGGCCCCGGAGTCTCGGGAAACACCATATATTTT.

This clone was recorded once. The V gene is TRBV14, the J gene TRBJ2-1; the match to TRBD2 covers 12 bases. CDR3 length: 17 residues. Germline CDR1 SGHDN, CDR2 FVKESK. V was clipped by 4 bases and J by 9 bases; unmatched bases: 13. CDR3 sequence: CASSLLGGLAGLGEQFF. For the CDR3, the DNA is TGTGCCAGCAGCCTCCTCGGTGGACTAGCGGGATTAGGTGAGCAGTTCTTC.

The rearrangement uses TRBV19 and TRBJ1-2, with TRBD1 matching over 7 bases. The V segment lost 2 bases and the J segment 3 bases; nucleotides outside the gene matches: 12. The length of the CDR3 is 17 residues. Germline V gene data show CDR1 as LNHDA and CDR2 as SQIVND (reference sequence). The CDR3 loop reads CASSIRGRTGGDYGYTF. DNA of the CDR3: TGTGCCAGTAGTATACGTGGGAGGACAGGAGGGGACTATGGCTACACCTTC.

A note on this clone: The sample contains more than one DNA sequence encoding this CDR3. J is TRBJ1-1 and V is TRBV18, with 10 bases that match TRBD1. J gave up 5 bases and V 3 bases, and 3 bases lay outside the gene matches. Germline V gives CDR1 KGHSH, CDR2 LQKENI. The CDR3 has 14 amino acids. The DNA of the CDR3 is TGTGCCAGCTCACCGGGACAGGGGAGGACTGAAGCTTTCTTT. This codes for CASSPGQGRTEAFF.

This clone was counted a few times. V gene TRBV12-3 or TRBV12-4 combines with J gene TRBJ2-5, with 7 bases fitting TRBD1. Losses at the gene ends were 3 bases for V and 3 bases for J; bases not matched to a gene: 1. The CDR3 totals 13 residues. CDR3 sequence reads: CASSFQGEETQYF. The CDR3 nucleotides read TGTGCCAGCAGTTTCCAGGGGGAAGAGACCCAGTACTTC.

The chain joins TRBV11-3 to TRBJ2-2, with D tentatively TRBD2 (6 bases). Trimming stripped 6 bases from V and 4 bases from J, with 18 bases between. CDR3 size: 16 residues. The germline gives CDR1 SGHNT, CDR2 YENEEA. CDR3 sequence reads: CASSSHFRRGTGELFF. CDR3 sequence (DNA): TGTGCCAGCAGTTCGCATTTCAGGAGGGGCACCGGGGAGCTGTTTTTT.

DNA for the CDR3: TGTGCCAGCAGTTCCCATAGCGGGGGAACCTACGAGCAGTACTTC. The encoded protein is CASSSHSGGTYEQYF. The rearrangement joins TRBV6-6 to TRBJ2-7; TRBD2 aligns across 9 bases. The CDR3 is 15 residues long. Germline loops: CDR1 MNHNY, CDR2 SVGAGI (reference sequence). Trimming at V came to 4 bases and at J to 2 bases, leaving 6 bases not matched to a gene.

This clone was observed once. The CDR3 spells CASSFSPNEKLFF. The DNA of the CDR3 is TGCGCCAGCAGCTTTAGTCCTAATGAAAAACTGTTTTTT. V gene TRBV5-1 combines with J gene TRBJ1-4; D is undetermined. From germline, CDR1 is SGHRS and CDR2 YFSETQ. Trimming took 2 bases from V and 3 from J, leaving 5 bases between them. CDR3 length: 13 residues.

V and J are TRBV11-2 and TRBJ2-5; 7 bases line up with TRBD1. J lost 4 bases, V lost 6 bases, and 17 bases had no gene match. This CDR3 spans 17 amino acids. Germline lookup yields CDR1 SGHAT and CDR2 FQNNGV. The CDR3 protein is CASRNGRGRRLGETQYF. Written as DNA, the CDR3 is TGTGCCAGCAGGAATGGTAGGGGGCGCCGGCTTGGAGAGACCCAGTACTTC. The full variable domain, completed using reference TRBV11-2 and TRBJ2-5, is EAGVAQSPRYKIIEKRQSVAFWCNPISGHATLYWYQQILGQGPKLLIQFQNNGVVDDSQLPKDRFSAERLKGVDSTLKIQPAKLEDSAVYLCASRNGRGRRLGETQYFGPGTRLLVL.

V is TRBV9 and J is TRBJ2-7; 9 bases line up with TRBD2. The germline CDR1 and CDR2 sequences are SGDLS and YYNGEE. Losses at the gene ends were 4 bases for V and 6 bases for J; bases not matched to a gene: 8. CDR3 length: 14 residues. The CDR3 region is CASSMAGTSTEQYF. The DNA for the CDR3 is TGTGCCAGCAGCATGGCCGGGACTAGCACCGAGCAGTACTTC.